This T cell receptor (beta chain) comes out of a study of breast tumors, draining lymph nodes, adjacent tissues. Study-level findings and limits: Tumor and nontumor repertoires were significantly more similar in luminal-like than in basal-like breast cancer.

TCRdb re-called the multiplex PCR reads with MiXCR, one entry per CDR3 protein. The sample lists about 170,000 distinct CDR3 sequences; 30% to 35% were seen once. CDR3 size: 15 residues. CDR1 is SGHVS, CDR2 FNYEAQ, per germline. Samples came from axillary lymph nodes draining the breast cancer. Turning to this clonotype: Antigen: not known. A much larger clone lies a single base off, so this may be a read error.

The gene calls are TRBV7-6 and TRBJ2-1; a weak D match, TRBD1 (5 bases). The TCR comes from a female donor with breast cancer. Some clones in this sample may be carry-over from other donors' samples. Sequencing used axillary lymph node tissue. The CDR3 nucleotides are TGTGCCAGCAGCTTAGATCCCGACAGATACAATGAGCAGCTCTTC. It translates to CASSLDPDRYNEQLF.